The source of this T cell receptor beta chain is a study of blood T cell repertoires in COVID-19. Original processing notes: Amplifying reference gene primers gave estimates of nucleated cell counts. Sequencing used immunoSEQ multiplex PCR; TCRdb keeps in-frame clones, though not all of them. V, J and clone size are taken as reported in that table, and D and trimming were inferred from the DNA itself. The data contain tens of thousands of clones, around 84% of them seen just once; the ten biggest clones take up 22%. CDR3 length: 14 amino acids. Germline-derived CDR1 and CDR2 are MNHEY and SMNVEV (reference sequence). V was pared by 4 bases and J by 6 bases, with 4 bases of the junction left unmatched.

This rearrangement joins TRBV27 to TRBJ1-2; TRBD1 matches 11 bases. The source material was peripheral blood. The receptor comes from an elderly woman in a cohort sampled during active or convalescent COVID-19. CDR3: CASSWTGGLDGYTF. The CDR3 DNA follows: TGTGCCAGCAGTTGGACAGGGGGCCTAGATGGCTACACCTTC.